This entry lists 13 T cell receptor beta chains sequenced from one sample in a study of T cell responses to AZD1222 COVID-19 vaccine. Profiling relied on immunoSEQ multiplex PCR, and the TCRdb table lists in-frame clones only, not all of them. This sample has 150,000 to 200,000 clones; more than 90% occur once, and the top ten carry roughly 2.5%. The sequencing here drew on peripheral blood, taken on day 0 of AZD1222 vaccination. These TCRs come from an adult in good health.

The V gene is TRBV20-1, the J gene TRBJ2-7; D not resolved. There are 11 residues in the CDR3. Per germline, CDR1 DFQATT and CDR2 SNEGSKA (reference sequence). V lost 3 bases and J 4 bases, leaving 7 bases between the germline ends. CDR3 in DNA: TGCAGTGCTAGCCTCGCTTACGAGCAGTACTTC. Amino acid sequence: CSASLAYEQYF.

CDR3 DNA: TGCGCCAGCCGACGGGACACTTCCTACGAGCAGTACTTC. This sequence encodes CASRRDTSYEQYF. The chain joins TRBV5-1 to TRBJ2-7, with a possible D match to TRBD1 (6 bases). V was trimmed by 7 bases and J by 1 base, leaving 12 bases between them. The CDR3 is 13 amino acids. Germline lookup yields CDR1 SGHRS and CDR2 YFSETQ.

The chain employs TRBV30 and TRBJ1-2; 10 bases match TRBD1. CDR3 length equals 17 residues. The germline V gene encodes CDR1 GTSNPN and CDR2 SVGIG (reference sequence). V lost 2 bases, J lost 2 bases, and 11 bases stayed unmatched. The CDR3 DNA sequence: TGTGCCTGGAGTACCACCCCCGGGGACAGGGGAAACTATGGCTACACCTTC. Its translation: CAWSTTPGDRGNYGYTF.

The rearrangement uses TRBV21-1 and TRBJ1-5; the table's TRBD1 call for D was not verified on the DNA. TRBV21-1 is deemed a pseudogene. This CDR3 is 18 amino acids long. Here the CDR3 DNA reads TGTGCCAGCAGCAGCCCTAAAGCCAGGGGGCTGGGCAATCAGCCCCAGCATTTT. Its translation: CASSSPKARGLGNQPQHF.

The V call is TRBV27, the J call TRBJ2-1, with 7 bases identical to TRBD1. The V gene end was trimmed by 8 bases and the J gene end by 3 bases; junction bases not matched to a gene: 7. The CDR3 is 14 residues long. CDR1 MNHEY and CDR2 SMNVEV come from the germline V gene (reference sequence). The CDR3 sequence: CASSSGGYYNEQFF. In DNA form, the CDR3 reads TGTGCCAGCTCCTCAGGGGGTTACTACAATGAGCAGTTCTTC.

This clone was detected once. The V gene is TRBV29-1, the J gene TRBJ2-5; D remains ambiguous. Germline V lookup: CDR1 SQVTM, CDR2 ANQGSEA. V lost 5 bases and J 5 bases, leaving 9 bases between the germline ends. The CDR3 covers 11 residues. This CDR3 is CSVLALETQYF. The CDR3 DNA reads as TGCAGCGTTTTGGCCCTGGAGACCCAGTACTTC.

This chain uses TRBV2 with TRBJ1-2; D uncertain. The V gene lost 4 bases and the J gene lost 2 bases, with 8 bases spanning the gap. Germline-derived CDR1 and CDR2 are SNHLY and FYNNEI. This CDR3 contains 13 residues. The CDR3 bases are TGTGCCAGCAGTGGGACGGGGAACTATGGCTACACCTTC. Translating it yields CASSGTGNYGYTF.

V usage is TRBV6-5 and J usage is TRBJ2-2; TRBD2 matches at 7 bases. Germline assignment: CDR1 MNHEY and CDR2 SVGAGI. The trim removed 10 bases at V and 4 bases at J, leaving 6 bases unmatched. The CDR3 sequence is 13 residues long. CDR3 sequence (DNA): TGTGCCACAACTAGCGCCCTCACCGGGGAGCTGTTTTTT. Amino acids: CATTSALTGELFF.

CDR3 bases: TGCAGTGCTAGAGGGGAGACTGAAGCTTTCTTT. It codes for CSARGETEAFF. V gene TRBV20-1 combines with J gene TRBJ1-1, with unresolved D. There are 11 residues in the CDR3. Germline CDR1 and CDR2: DFQATT and SNEGSKA (reference sequence). V shed 1 base and J shed 5 bases, with 5 bases lying between them.

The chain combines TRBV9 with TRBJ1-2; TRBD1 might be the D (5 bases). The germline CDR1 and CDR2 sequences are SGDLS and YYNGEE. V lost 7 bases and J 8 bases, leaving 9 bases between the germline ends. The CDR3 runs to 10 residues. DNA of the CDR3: TGTGCCAGCTCAGGGTTAGGCTACACCTTC. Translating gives CASSGLGYTF.

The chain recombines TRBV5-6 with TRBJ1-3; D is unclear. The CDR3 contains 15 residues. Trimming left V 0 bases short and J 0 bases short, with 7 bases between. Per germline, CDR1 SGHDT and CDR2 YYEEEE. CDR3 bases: TGTGCCAGCAGCTTGGGGGTCCTCTCTGGAAACACCATATATTTT. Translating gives CASSLGVLSGNTIYF.

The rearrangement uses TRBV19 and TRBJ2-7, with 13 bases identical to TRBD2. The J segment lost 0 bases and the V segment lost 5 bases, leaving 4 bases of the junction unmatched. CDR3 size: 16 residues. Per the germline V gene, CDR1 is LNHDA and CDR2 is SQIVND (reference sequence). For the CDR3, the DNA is TGTGCCAGTAGTTTCGGGACTAGCGGGATCTCCTACGAGCAGTACTTC. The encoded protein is CASSFGTSGISYEQYF.

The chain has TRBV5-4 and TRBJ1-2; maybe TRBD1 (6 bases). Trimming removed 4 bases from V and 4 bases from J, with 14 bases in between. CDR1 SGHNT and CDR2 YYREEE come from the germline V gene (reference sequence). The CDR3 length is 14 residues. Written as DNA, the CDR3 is TGTGCCAGCAGCGCCCAGGGGCAGTTCTATGGCTACACCTTC. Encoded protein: CASSAQGQFYGYTF.